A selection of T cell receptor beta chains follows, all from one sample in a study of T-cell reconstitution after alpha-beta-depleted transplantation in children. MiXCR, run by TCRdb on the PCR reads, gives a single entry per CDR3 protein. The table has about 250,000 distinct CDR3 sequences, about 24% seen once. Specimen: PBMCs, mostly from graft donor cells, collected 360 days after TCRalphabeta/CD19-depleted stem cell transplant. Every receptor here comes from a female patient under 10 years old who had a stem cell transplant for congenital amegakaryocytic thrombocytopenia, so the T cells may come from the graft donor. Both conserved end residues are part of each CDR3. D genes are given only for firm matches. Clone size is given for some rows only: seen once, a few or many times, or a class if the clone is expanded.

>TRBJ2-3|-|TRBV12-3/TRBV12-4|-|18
CACSPARESRPSTDTQYF
TGTGCCTGCAGCCCTGCCCGAGAGAGCCGACCTAGCACAGATACGCAGTATTTT
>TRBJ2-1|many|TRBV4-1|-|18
CASSQDIGEWRPYNEQFF
TGCGCCAGCAGCCAAGATATTGGCGAGTGGAGGCCTTACAATGAGCAGTTCTTC
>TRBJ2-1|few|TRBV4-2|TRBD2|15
CASSLTSGRYGEQFF
TGTGCCAGCAGCCTCACTAGCGGGAGATATGGTGAGCAGTTCTTC
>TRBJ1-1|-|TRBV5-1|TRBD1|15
CASSLIPGQVTEAFF
TGCGCCAGCAGCTTAATTCCGGGACAGGTGACTGAAGCTTTCTTT
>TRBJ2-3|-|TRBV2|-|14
CASSELRTEDTQYF
TGTGCCAGCAGTGAACTTAGGACAGAAGATACGCAGTATTTT
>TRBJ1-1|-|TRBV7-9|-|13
CASSFKMNTEAFF
TGTGCCAGCAGCTTTAAAATGAACACTGAAGCTTTCTTT
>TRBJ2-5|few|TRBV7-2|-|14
CASSLDPVQETQYF
TGTGCCAGCAGCTTAGATCCGGTCCAAGAGACCCAGTACTTC
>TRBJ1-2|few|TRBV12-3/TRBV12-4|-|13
CASSLRGIGGYTF
TGTGCCAGCAGTTTAAGGGGAATTGGTGGCTACACCTTC
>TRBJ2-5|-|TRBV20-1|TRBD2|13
CSASGTSGETQYF
TGCAGTGCTAGTGGGACTAGCGGAGAGACCCAGTACTTC
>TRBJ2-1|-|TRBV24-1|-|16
CATSDSGTSSYNEQFF
TGTGCCACCAGTGATTCCGGCACAAGCTCCTACAATGAGCAGTTCTTC
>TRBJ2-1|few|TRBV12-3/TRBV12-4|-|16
CASRGSWQDSYNEQFF
TGTGCCAGCAGGGGGAGCTGGCAGGACTCCTACAATGAGCAGTTCTTC
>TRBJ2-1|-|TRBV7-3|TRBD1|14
CASSYDRVFNEQFF
TGTGCCAGCAGCTATGACAGGGTTTTCAATGAGCAGTTCTTC
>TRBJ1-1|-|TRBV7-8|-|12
CASSFGHDEAFF
TGTGCCAGCAGCTTCGGACACGACGAAGCTTTCTTT
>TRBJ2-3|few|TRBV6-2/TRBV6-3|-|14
CASSPPAPRDTQYF
TGTGCCAGCAGTCCACCCGCTCCGAGAGATACGCAGTATTTT
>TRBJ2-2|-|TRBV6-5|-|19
CASSSVLIGLRGNTGELFF
TGTGCCAGCAGTTCCGTCCTGATTGGGCTACGCGGGAACACCGGGGAGCTGTTTTTT
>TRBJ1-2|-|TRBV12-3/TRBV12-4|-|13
CASSHANGVGYTF
TGTGCCAGCAGTCACGCAAATGGCGTTGGCTACACCTTC
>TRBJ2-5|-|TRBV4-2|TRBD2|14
CASSPQSGGETQYF
TGTGCCAGCAGCCCACAATCGGGGGGTGAGACCCAGTACTTC
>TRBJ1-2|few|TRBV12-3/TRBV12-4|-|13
CASSRRQDLGYTF
TGTGCCAGCAGTCGGCGACAGGATCTGGGCTACACCTTC
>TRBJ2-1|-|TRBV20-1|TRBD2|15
CSAAAGLDFGNEQFF
TGCAGTGCTGCAGCGGGACTAGACTTTGGCAATGAGCAGTTCTTC
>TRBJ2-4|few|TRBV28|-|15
CASTSRGIAKNIQYF
TGTGCCAGCACCTCCCGGGGGATAGCCAAAAACATTCAGTACTTC
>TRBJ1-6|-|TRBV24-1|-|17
CATSDLSTRVGNSPLHF
TGTGCCACCAGTGATTTGTCGACTAGGGTTGGGAATTCACCCCTCCACTTT
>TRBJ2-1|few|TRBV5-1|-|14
CASSLARIYNEQFF
TGCGCCAGCAGCTTGGCACGCATCTACAATGAGCAGTTCTTC